This TCR beta chain stems from a study of blood T cell repertoires in COVID-19. Study at large: Acute and convalescent COVID-19 samples came from the United States, Italy and Spain. The analysed material was cDNA or gDNA that came from T cells, B-cell-depleted T cells, or PBMCs.

Produced via immunoSEQ multiplex PCR; TCRdb's table is partial and in-frame only. The sample shows 350,000 or so clones, around nine tenths of them seen only once. Trimming cost V 3 bases and J 0 bases; bases outside gene matches: 4. Germline V gives CDR1 KGHSH, CDR2 LQKENI. The CDR3 has 16 amino acids. This chain uses TRBV18 with TRBJ1-5, with TRBD1 identical over 8 bases. The receptor was isolated from a woman aged 55-70 years with COVID-19, enrolled during active disease. Sequencing was carried out using peripheral blood. The CDR3 bases are TGTGCCAGCTCACCGACAGGGGTGGGTAGCAATCAGCCCCAGCATTTT. Translated: CASSPTGVGSNQPQHF.